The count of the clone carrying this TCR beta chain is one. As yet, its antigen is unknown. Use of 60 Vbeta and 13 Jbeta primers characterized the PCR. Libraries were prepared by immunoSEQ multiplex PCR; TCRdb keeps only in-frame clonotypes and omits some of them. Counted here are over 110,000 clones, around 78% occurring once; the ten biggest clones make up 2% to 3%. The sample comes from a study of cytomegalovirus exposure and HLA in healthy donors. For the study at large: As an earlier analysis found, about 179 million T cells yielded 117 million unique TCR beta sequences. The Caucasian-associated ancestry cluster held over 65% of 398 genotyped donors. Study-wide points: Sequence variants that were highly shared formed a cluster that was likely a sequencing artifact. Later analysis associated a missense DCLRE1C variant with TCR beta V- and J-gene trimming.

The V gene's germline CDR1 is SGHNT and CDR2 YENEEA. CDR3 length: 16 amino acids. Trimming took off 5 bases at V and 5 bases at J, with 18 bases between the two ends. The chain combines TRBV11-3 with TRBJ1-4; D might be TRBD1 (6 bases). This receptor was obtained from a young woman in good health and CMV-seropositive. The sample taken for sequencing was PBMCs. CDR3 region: CASSPRGGGGNEKLFF. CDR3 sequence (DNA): TGTGCCAGCAGCCCGAGGGGAGGGGGGGGAAATGAAAAACTGTTTTTT.